The rows below give T cell receptor beta chains drawn from one sample of a study of blood T cell repertoires in COVID-19. TCRdb keeps only in-frame clones here, not all; method: immunoSEQ multiplex PCR. In the table there are around 14,000 clones, less than 95% of which are singletons. The sequencing sample was made of peripheral blood. The receptors originated from a human donor in a cohort sampled during active COVID-19. Each CDR3 is given with its conserved first and last residue.

V gene: TRBV27
J gene: TRBJ2-6
CDR3 protein: CASNPGTGGPGANVLTF

V gene: TRBV5-1
J gene: TRBJ1-1
CDR3 protein: CASRIGTVRGNTEAFF

V gene: TRBV3-1/TRBV3-2
J gene: TRBJ2-2
CDR3 protein: CASSLPGRTGELFF

V gene: TRBV7-2
J gene: TRBJ2-1
CDR3 protein: CASSLEASSEQFF

V gene: TRBV21-1
J gene: TRBJ2-3
CDR3 protein: CASSKGRDTDTQYF

V gene: TRBV5-6
J gene: TRBJ2-2
CDR3 protein: CASSLVQGAGELFF

V gene: TRBV7-2
J gene: TRBJ2-7
CDR3 protein: CASSLRQGANEQYF

V gene: TRBV5-4
J gene: TRBJ1-2
CDR3 protein: CASSLGGGSYGYTF

V gene: TRBV6-5
J gene: TRBJ2-1
CDR3 protein: CASSYEVGSYNEQFF

V gene: TRBV13
J gene: TRBJ2-2
CDR3 protein: CASSIRNRQGTNTGELFF

V gene: TRBV5-1
J gene: TRBJ2-1
CDR3 protein: CASSSKTTSGGGDEQFF

V gene: TRBV7-6
J gene: TRBJ1-3
CDR3 protein: CASSLAPTGSGNTIYF

V gene: TRBV2
J gene: TRBJ2-5
CDR3 protein: CASRKTGTSYSQETQYF

V gene: TRBV19
J gene: TRBJ1-5
CDR3 protein: CASSPGTGNSQPQHF

V gene: TRBV30
J gene: TRBJ2-2
CDR3 protein: CAWRGQVTGELFF

V gene: TRBV6-2/TRBV6-3
J gene: TRBJ2-7
CDR3 protein: CASSPYDRGLYEQYF

V gene: TRBV7-2
J gene: TRBJ2-1
CDR3 protein: CASSRTGGNEQFF

V gene: TRBV24-1
J gene: TRBJ2-5
CDR3 protein: CATASGQTQETQYF

V gene: TRBV4-2
J gene: TRBJ2-3
CDR3 protein: CASSQVRGMGTDTQYF

V gene: TRBV5-1
J gene: TRBJ2-3
CDR3 protein: CASNPRQGGTDTQYF

V gene: TRBV2
J gene: TRBJ1-2
CDR3 protein: CASSERPAGAKYGYTF

V gene: TRBV7-9
J gene: TRBJ2-7
CDR3 protein: CASGRQTYEQYF

V gene: TRBV5-1
J gene: TRBJ2-7
CDR3 protein: CASSLEGIYEQYF

V gene: TRBV5-1
J gene: TRBJ2-7
CDR3 protein: CASSLVSSGSYEQYF

V gene: TRBV7-3
J gene: TRBJ2-3
CDR3 protein: CASSLTSGNTDTQYF

V gene: TRBV6-5
J gene: TRBJ2-4
CDR3 protein: CASTDRLAKNIQYF

V gene: TRBV19
J gene: TRBJ2-2
CDR3 protein: CASSLAPGGPTGELFF

V gene: TRBV9
J gene: TRBJ2-1
CDR3 protein: CASSVGVAEVPGLDEQFF

V gene: TRBV19
J gene: TRBJ1-1
CDR3 protein: CASSIAGLHRGDTEAFF

V gene: TRBV7-9
J gene: TRBJ2-3
CDR3 protein: CASASGGTDTQYF

V gene: TRBV2
J gene: TRBJ2-7
CDR3 protein: CASSPNPFPGVYEQYF

V gene: TRBV20-1
J gene: TRBJ2-7
CDR3 protein: CSASDQGYEQYF

V gene: TRBV5-4
J gene: TRBJ2-2
CDR3 protein: CASSLDRIANTGELFF

V gene: TRBV30
J gene: TRBJ1-2
CDR3 protein: CAWSVQGAGGYTF

V gene: TRBV11-2
J gene: TRBJ2-5
CDR3 protein: CASSPDYTGTAREAQYF

V gene: TRBV5-4
J gene: TRBJ2-6
CDR3 protein: CASSPGNSGANVLTF

V gene: TRBV19
J gene: TRBJ1-6
CDR3 protein: CASTLIGDRINSPLHF

V gene: TRBV6-1
J gene: TRBJ1-5
CDR3 protein: CASSEWGQSNQPQHF

V gene: TRBV29-1
J gene: TRBJ2-3
CDR3 protein: CSVEGGIPDTQYF

V gene: TRBV5-5
J gene: TRBJ1-2
CDR3 protein: CASSVGSNYGYTF

V gene: TRBV11-2
J gene: TRBJ2-7
CDR3 protein: CASSFLGAPISERSYEQYF

V gene: TRBV5-4
J gene: TRBJ2-3
CDR3 protein: CASSRTSGGAADTQYF

V gene: TRBV11-2
J gene: TRBJ2-5
CDR3 protein: CASSRLTGPQTQYF

V gene: TRBV3-1/TRBV3-2
J gene: TRBJ2-1
CDR3 protein: CASSQFQGSDEQFF

V gene: TRBV30
J gene: TRBJ2-3
CDR3 protein: CAWSVTSGVSTDTQYF

V gene: TRBV7-8
J gene: TRBJ2-2
CDR3 protein: CASSLTGNTGELFF

V gene: TRBV10-1
J gene: TRBJ2-3
CDR3 protein: CASSRASGSTDTQYF

V gene: TRBV6-6
J gene: TRBJ2-2
CDR3 protein: CASSYGRGGELFF

V gene: TRBV7-9
J gene: TRBJ1-6
CDR3 protein: CASSFRGTGDNSPLHF

V gene: TRBV7-2
J gene: TRBJ2-2
CDR3 protein: CASSLVGGDTGELFF

V gene: TRBV2
J gene: TRBJ2-3
CDR3 protein: CASNPGLSTDTQYF

V gene: TRBV24-1
J gene: TRBJ1-5
CDR3 protein: CATSPDREDQPQHF

V gene: TRBV7-9
J gene: TRBJ2-7
CDR3 protein: CASSFDRDEQYF

V gene: TRBV11-2
J gene: TRBJ2-5
CDR3 protein: CASSSGTRGETQYF

V gene: TRBV12-5
J gene: TRBJ1-2
CDR3 protein: CASALGLDGYTF

V gene: TRBV29-1
J gene: TRBJ2-1
CDR3 protein: CSVPQFGRVNNEQFF

V gene: TRBV28
J gene: TRBJ2-7
CDR3 protein: CASSAQRQGASYEQYF